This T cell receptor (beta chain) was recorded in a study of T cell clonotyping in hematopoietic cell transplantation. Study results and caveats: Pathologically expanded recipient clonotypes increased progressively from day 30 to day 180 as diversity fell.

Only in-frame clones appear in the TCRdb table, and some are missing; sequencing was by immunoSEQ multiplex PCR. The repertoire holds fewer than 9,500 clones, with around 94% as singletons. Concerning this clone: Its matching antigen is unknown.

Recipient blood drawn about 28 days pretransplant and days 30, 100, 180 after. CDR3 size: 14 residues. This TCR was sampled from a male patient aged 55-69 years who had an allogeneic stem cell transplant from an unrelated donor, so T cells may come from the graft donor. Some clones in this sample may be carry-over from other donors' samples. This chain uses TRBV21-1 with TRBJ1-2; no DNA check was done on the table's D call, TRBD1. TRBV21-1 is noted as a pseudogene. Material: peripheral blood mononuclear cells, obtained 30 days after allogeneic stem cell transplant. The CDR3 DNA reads TGTGCCAGCAGCGCCCCGACAGATAACTATGGCTACACCTTC. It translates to CASSAPTDNYGYTF.